This T cell receptor beta chain was identified in a study of blood T cell repertoires in COVID-19. Overall study: Sample material is recorded as cDNA or gDNA derived from T cells, B-cell-depleted T cells, or PBMCs.

Participant-given clinical history determined each cohort assignment. Per the original methods: Amplification of reference gene primers provided the estimated nucleated cell counts. The assay was immunoSEQ multiplex PCR, and TCRdb's table has in-frame clones only and misses some. V and J calls plus clone size are reproduced from that table; the DNA served to infer D and trimming. This table holds around 390,000 clones, approximately 90% found once. CDR1 WNHNN and CDR2 SYGVQD come from the germline V gene (reference sequence). Trimming pared 8 bases from V and 3 bases from J, leaving 10 bases between. This CDR3 comprises 13 residues.

Specimen: PBMCs or T cells enriched from blood (not recorded which). The genes are TRBV10-1 and TRBJ1-4, with a weak D call TRBD1 (6 bases). The receptor was derived from a woman aged 45-65 years who had recovered from COVID-19. The CDR3 bases are TGCGCCAGCCGGACAGTCGCTAATGAAAAACTGTTTTTT. Its translation is CASRTVANEKLFF.